Presented here are 6 T cell receptor beta chains from one specimen sequenced in a study of T cells in Graves' hyperthyroidism and ophthalmopathy (dated by TCRdb to between 2018 and 2021). Receptors were amplified or captured by multiplex PCR. Sequencing was performed on an Illumina HiSeq 2000. The TCR beta CDR3 regions were amplified from the RNA transcripts. The first round of RT-PCR for the TCR CDR3 was performed with the HTBI primer set and the Qiagen OneStep RT-PCR kit. The public sequencing data were trimmed at Q25 with fastp and processed into clonotypes with MiXCR by TCRdb, which kept only in-frame beta chains. Entries are consolidated by CDR3 protein sequence, retaining the most common genes and DNA. The sample table lists more than 550,000 distinct CDR3 sequences, approximately 42% of them with a count of one. The ten largest clones take up about 7% of the sample. Specimen: peripheral blood or thyroid tissue (not recorded which). The source is an adult man with Graves' disease, either hyperthyroidism or ophthalmopathy (not recorded which).

Ten or more counts support this clonotype. This chain joins TRBV20-1 and TRBJ1-5; 9 bases fit TRBD1. CDR1 and CDR2 from the germline V gene are DFQATT and SNEGSKA (reference sequence). The CDR3 contains 14 residues. V trimming: 4 bases; J trimming: 1 base; junction bases outside the gene matches: 2. In DNA form, the CDR3 reads TGCAGTGCTATCGGACAGGGGAGCAATCAGCCCCAGCATTTT. Translation: CSAIGQGSNQPQHF.

This chain joins TRBV7-6 and TRBJ1-1; 8 nucleotides align to TRBD1. The length of the CDR3 is 18 residues. Unmatched junction bases numbered 15, after V lost 3 bases and J lost 3 bases. Germline V gene data show CDR1 as SGHVS and CDR2 as FNYEAQ. CDR3 residues: CASSFIPGQGNSDTEAFF. In DNA form, the CDR3 reads TGTGCCAGCAGCTTCATCCCCGGACAGGGAAATTCGGACACTGAAGCTTTCTTT.

This clonotype was found many times. The V gene is TRBV24-1, the J gene TRBJ1-2; 10 positions match TRBD1. Germline values: CDR1 KGHDR, CDR2 SFDVKD. CDR3 length: 14 amino acids. The J segment lost 7 bases and the V segment lost 3 bases, leaving 4 bases of the junction unmatched. The CDR3 sequence: CATSDPDRGPGYTF. CDR3 DNA: TGTGCCACCAGTGATCCAGACAGGGGGCCTGGCTACACCTTC.

The chain couples TRBV12-3 or TRBV12-4 to TRBJ1-2, with D unresolved. V lost 4 bases and J 4 bases, leaving 10 bases between the germline ends. The CDR3 runs to 13 residues. For the CDR3, the DNA is TGTGCCAGCAGTTCCCCCGACGGCTATGGCTACACCTTC. Its translation: CASSSPDGYGYTF.

The chain carries TRBV7-3 and TRBJ2-2; 10 bases align to TRBD2. Germline-derived CDR1 and CDR2 are SGHTA and FQGTGA. V lost 5 bases and J lost 5; bases outside the gene matches: 8. The CDR3 sequence is 16 residues long. The CDR3 here is CASSTSGRDETGELFF. In DNA, the CDR3 is TGTGCCAGCAGCACCAGCGGGAGGGACGAGACCGGGGAGCTGTTTTTT.

Only a few counts were recorded for this clonotype. The chain couples TRBV20-1 to TRBJ1-3, with D unclear. The V end was cut by 3 bases, the J end by 0 bases, with 9 bases between. CDR3 length equals 14 residues. Germline values: CDR1 DFQATT, CDR2 SNEGSKA (reference sequence). CDR3 sequence: CSASSVLSGNTIYF. The CDR3 DNA reads TGCAGTGCTAGCAGTGTACTCTCTGGAAACACCATATATTTT.